This entry lists 15 T cell receptor beta chains sequenced from one sample in a study of T cells in Graves' hyperthyroidism and ophthalmopathy. RNA transcripts yielded amplified TCR beta CDR3 regions. When the TCR CDR3 underwent first-round RT-PCR, the HTBI primer set was used. From the multiplex PCR reads, TCRdb called clonotypes with MiXCR, one entry per CDR3 protein. The table includes over 200,000 distinct CDR3 sequences, around 16% detected once. The source material was blood. The receptors shown here come from a man aged 40-55 years with Graves' hyperthyroidism.

The V gene is TRBV5-4, the J gene TRBJ2-3; 14 nucleotides match TRBD2. The V segment lost 4 bases and the J segment 2 bases; nucleotides outside the gene matches: 3. The CDR3 consists of 16 residues. CDR1 SGHNT and CDR2 YYREEE come from the germline V gene (reference sequence). The CDR3, as DNA: TGTGCCAGCAGCCGGACTAGCGGGGGGCCCACAGATACGCAGTATTTT. Its protein product is CASSRTSGGPTDTQYF.

This clonotype was found a few times. V and J are TRBV19 and TRBJ2-2, with 8 bases aligning to TRBD2. J was trimmed by 6 bases and V by 0 bases; bases with no gene match: 12. Germline V gene sequence: CDR1 LNHDA, CDR2 SQIVND (reference sequence). The length of the CDR3 is 18 residues. The CDR3 region has the DNA TGTGCCAGTAGTATAGACCTCGGGGTAGCGGGGAAATCCGGGGAGCTGTTTTTT. The encoded protein is CASSIDLGVAGKSGELFF.

This clonotype was seen just once. CDR3 loop: CASSLRGLAGGKNIQYF. In DNA form, the CDR3 reads TGTGCCAGCAGTTTACGGGGACTAGCGGGAGGGAAAAACATTCAGTACTTC. The rearrangement uses TRBV12-3 or TRBV12-4 and TRBJ2-4; 16 bases line up with TRBD2. There are 17 residues in the CDR3. V was clipped by 2 bases and J by 4 bases; unmatched bases: 2.

The sample holds a few counts of this clonotype. The rearrangement uses TRBV6-1 and TRBJ2-1; the D is unclear. Trimming cost V 1 base and J 10 bases, with 17 bases left between them. CDR1 MNHNS and CDR2 SASEGT come from the germline V gene. The CDR3 has 15 residues. The CDR3 DNA sequence: TGTGCCAGCAGTGAAGAAATCCCAGGTTTTTCCGAGCAGTTCTTC. Its protein is CASSEEIPGFSEQFF.

The chain couples TRBV7-9 to TRBJ2-1; 7 bases are shared with TRBD1. Germline values: CDR1 SEHNR, CDR2 FQNEAQ (reference sequence). CDR3 size: 15 residues. V shed 4 bases and J 3 bases; nucleotides not matched to a gene: 6. In nucleotides, the CDR3 is TGTGCCAGCAGCTCTAGGGGGCTCGGCTACAATGAGCAGTTCTTC. It is translated as CASSSRGLGYNEQFF. The full variable domain, with the rest looked up from reference TRBV7-9 and TRBJ2-1, is DTGVSQNPRHKITKRGQNVTFRCDPISEHNRLYWYRQTLGQGPEFLTYFQNEAQLEKSRLLSDRFSAERPKGSFSTLEIQRTEQGDSAMYLCASSSRGLGYNEQFFGPGTRLTVL.

The table lists this clonotype with many counts. The chain employs TRBV7-9 and TRBJ2-1; 11 bases are shared with TRBD2. This CDR3 comprises 15 residues. Trimming at V came to 5 bases and at J to 6 bases, leaving 6 bases not matched to a gene. Germline CDR1 and CDR2: SEHNR and FQNEAQ (reference sequence). This chain's CDR3 is CASSRPGLAGNEQFF. The CDR3 nucleotides are TGTGCCAGCAGCCGACCCGGACTAGCGGGCAATGAGCAGTTCTTC.

This clonotype was seen ten or more times. The V call is TRBV27, the J call TRBJ2-7; 8 bases line up with TRBD1. The CDR3 runs 15 residues. After removal of 0 bases from V and 6 bases from J, the junction contained 7 bases not matched to a gene. The germline gives CDR1 MNHEY, CDR2 SMNVEV (reference sequence). The CDR3 coding sequence is TGTGCCAGCAGTTTATCTTGGACAGGGTTAGGCGAGCAGTACTTC. Amino acid sequence: CASSLSWTGLGEQYF.

There are many counts of this clonotype. The rearrangement uses TRBV30 and TRBJ2-3; 8 positions agree with TRBD2. V lost 5 bases to trimming and J lost 0 bases; unmatched junction nucleotides: 13. The germline CDR1 and CDR2 sequences are GTSNPN and SVGIG (reference sequence). The CDR3 covers 17 residues. The CDR3 reads CAWSSLRAGASTDTQYF. The CDR3 bases are TGTGCCTGGTCTTCCCTCAGAGCGGGGGCTAGCACAGATACGCAGTATTTT.

The rearrangement links TRBV24-1 to TRBJ2-7, with 14 bases that match TRBD2. V trimming: 5 bases; J trimming: 0 bases; junction bases outside the gene matches: 8. Looked up from germline, CDR1 is KGHDR and CDR2 is SFDVKD. This CDR3 is 18 amino acids long. CDR3 nucleotides: TGTGCCACCAGTGCTGCAACGGGGACTAGCGGGAGCTCCTACGAGCAGTACTTC. Its protein product is CATSAATGTSGSSYEQYF.

V and J are TRBV20-1 and TRBJ1-3; no definite D call. Deletions cut 6 bases from V and 5 bases from J, with 14 bases between. Germline V lookup: CDR1 DFQATT, CDR2 SNEGSKA (reference sequence). CDR3 length: 13 residues. This CDR3 is CSALDGGRNTIYF. CDR3 nucleotide sequence: TGCAGTGCCCTGGACGGCGGTCGAAACACCATATATTTT.

Ten or more counts support this clonotype. The rearrangement links TRBV2 to TRBJ1-1; D gene ambiguous. Trimming shortened V by 0 bases and J by 6 bases, and 8 bases separated the two germline ends. CDR3 size: 13 residues. The V gene's germline CDR1 is SNHLY and CDR2 FYNNEI. DNA for the CDR3: TGTGCCAGCAGTGAAGCGCTTGCCGCTGAAGCTTTCTTT. It encodes CASSEALAAEAFF.

This clonotype was seen many times. The V and J genes are TRBV28 and TRBJ1-1; D uncertain. Trimming removed 6 bases at V and 1 base at J, with 9 bases between. This CDR3 contains 13 residues. In germline, CDR1 is MDHEN, CDR2 SYDVKM. Written as DNA, the CDR3 is TGTGCCAGCAGGACCCCTGCGAACACTGAAGCTTTCTTT. Translation: CASRTPANTEAFF.

The chain recombines TRBV20-1 with TRBJ1-5, with unresolved D. CDR1 DFQATT and CDR2 SNEGSKA come from the germline V gene (reference sequence). The V end was cut by 1 base, the J end by 4 bases, with 8 bases between. This CDR3 region has 13 residues. Here the CDR3 DNA reads TGCAGTGCTAGAGCGGGGTCTAATCAGCCCCAGCATTTT. Amino acid sequence: CSARAGSNQPQHF.

The rearrangement uses TRBV14 and TRBJ2-1; D not certain. This CDR3 region has 17 residues. V lost 4 bases and J 0 bases, leaving 16 bases between the germline ends. Germline CDR1 is SGHDN and CDR2 is FVKESK. This chain's CDR3 is CASSPRSSLPSYNEQFF. In nucleotides, the CDR3 is TGTGCCAGCAGCCCCCGATCCTCCCTACCCTCCTACAATGAGCAGTTCTTC.

This chain joins TRBV18 and TRBJ2-2; D is uncertain. This CDR3 has 17 amino acids. The V gene lost 0 bases and the J gene lost 6 bases, with 17 bases spanning the gap. Looked up from germline, CDR1 is KGHSH and CDR2 is LQKENI. Here the CDR3 reads CASSPPSSAMAAGELFF. The CDR3 DNA follows: TGTGCCAGCTCACCACCGAGTTCAGCTATGGCTGCCGGGGAGCTGTTTTTT.